Below are 32 T cell receptor beta chains sequenced from a single sample in a study of T-cell memory formation after mild COVID-19. TCRdb processed the 5' RACE reads anew with MiXCR; each CDR3 protein has one entry. In the table there are fewer than 700,000 distinct CDR3 sequences, over 15% of which are singletons. The specimen was PBMCs or a T cell subset sorted from them (not recorded which). All receptors derive from an adult woman who had mild COVID-19 (a few samples of this study predate the infection). Cell type and time point are not known.

The chain has TRBV7-9 and TRBJ2-5, with 11 positions matching TRBD2. The germline gives CDR1 SEHNR, CDR2 FQNEAQ (reference sequence). The CDR3 length is 15 residues. V gave up 4 bases and J gave up 1 base; unmatched junction bases: 2. CDR3 amino acids: CASSSSGGIQETQYF. The CDR3 coding sequence is TGTGCCAGCAGCTCTAGCGGGGGGATCCAAGAGACCCAGTACTTC.

This clonotype has a handful of counts. The chain employs TRBV9 and TRBJ2-7; no firm D call. The CDR3 runs 12 residues. The germline CDR1 and CDR2 sequences are SGDLS and YYNGEE. The V end lost 3 bases, the J end lost 3 bases, and 7 bases lay between the germline ends. The CDR3 nucleotides are TGTGCCAGCAGCGAGAATGACTACGAGCAGTACTTC. It specifies CASSENDYEQYF.

This clonotype appeared a few times. The chain is built from TRBV6-2 or TRBV6-3 and TRBJ1-2, with D hard to call. The germline V gene has CDR1 MNHEY and CDR2 SVGEGT. Trimming left V 0 bases short and J 4 bases short, with 12 bases between. The CDR3 is 15 residues long. Written as DNA, the CDR3 is TGTGCCAGCAGTTACTCGACGTCCATACCCTATGGCTACACCTTC. Its translation: CASSYSTSIPYGYTF.

This clonotype has a handful of counts. The CDR3 coding sequence is TGTGCCAGCTCACCTGAGGACGTCGAAGCTTTCTTT. It codes for CASSPEDVEAFF. The chain recombines TRBV18 with TRBJ1-1; D not certain. This CDR3 is built from 12 residues. Between the trimmed V and J ends, which lost 3 bases and 8 bases, there was a span of 10 bases. Germline V lookup: CDR1 KGHSH, CDR2 LQKENI. The variable domain in full, completed from reference TRBV18 and TRBJ1-1, reads NAGVMQNPRHLVRRRGQEARLRCSPMKGHSHVYWYRQLPEEGLKFMVYLQKENIIDESGMPKERFSAEFPKEGPSILRIQQVVRGDSAAYFCASSPEDVEAFFGQGTRLTVV.

This chain uses TRBV4-1 with TRBJ2-7, with 8 bases lining up with TRBD1. CDR1 is MGHRA and CDR2 is YSYEKL in the germline V gene. The CDR3 has 16 amino acids. V dropped 4 bases and J dropped 2; count of bases not matched to a gene: 10. CDR3 sequence reads: CASSLKPDREPYEQYF. In nucleotides, the CDR3 is TGCGCCAGCAGCCTAAAGCCGGACAGGGAGCCCTACGAGCAGTACTTC.

This chain connects TRBV20-1 to TRBJ2-4, with TRBD1 matching 10 bases. The CDR3 contains 14 residues. V was pared by 7 bases and J by 2 bases, with 5 bases of the junction left unmatched. Germline-derived CDR1 and CDR2 are DFQATT and SNEGSKA (reference sequence). This CDR3 reads CSGADRGSKNIQYF. CDR3 bases: TGCAGTGGTGCGGACAGGGGGTCCAAAAACATTCAGTACTTC.

V is TRBV12-3 or TRBV12-4 and J is TRBJ2-2, with 10 positions matching TRBD2. CDR3 length: 16 residues. Trimming took 8 bases from V and 4 from J; bases not matched to a gene: 10. The CDR3 reads CASPVSIAGGTGELFF. For the CDR3, the DNA is TGTGCCAGCCCCGTTTCAATAGCGGGGGGCACCGGGGAGCTGTTTTTT.

J is TRBJ2-1 and V is TRBV16; D is perhaps TRBD2 (5 bases). This CDR3 contains 15 residues. V dropped 2 bases and J dropped 8 bases, with 16 bases sitting between them. CDR1 is KGHSY and CDR2 is FQNENV in the germline V gene. This chain's CDR3 is CASSQGWLSGDEQFF. The CDR3 DNA is TGTGCCAGCAGCCAAGGGTGGTTAAGCGGCGATGAGCAGTTCTTC.

This chain joins TRBV18 and TRBJ2-7; D remains unclear. The CDR3 contains 14 residues. Germline V gives CDR1 KGHSH, CDR2 LQKENI. V was shortened by 3 bases and J by 4 bases, with 13 bases between the two germline ends. The CDR3 reads CASSPGRESYEQYF. The CDR3 DNA is TGTGCCAGCTCACCCGGTAGGGAAAGTTACGAGCAGTACTTC.

This clonotype has a handful of counts. The chain recombines TRBV27 with TRBJ1-5; D is perhaps TRBD1 (6 bases). This CDR3 is built from 15 residues. Per the germline V gene, CDR1 is MNHEY and CDR2 is SMNVEV (reference sequence). Trimming removed 2 bases at V and 6 bases at J, with 14 bases between. The CDR3 region is CASSLRAGATQPQHF. CDR3 sequence (DNA): TGTGCCAGCAGTTTACGGGCAGGGGCCACTCAGCCCCAGCATTTT.

This clonotype was detected once. The gene calls are TRBV7-8 and TRBJ2-4; TRBD1 aligns across 9 bases. The CDR3 is 18 amino acids. Germline CDR1 is SGHVS and CDR2 is FQNEAQ. Trimming at V came to 5 bases and at J to 1 base, leaving 12 bases not matched to a gene. The CDR3 DNA follows: TGTGCCAGCAGCCCGGACAGGGGAGGTGTGAAGGCCAAAAACATTCAGTACTTC. Amino acid sequence: CASSPDRGGVKAKNIQYF.

The CDR3 DNA follows: TGTGCCAGCACAGTGACAGGGGAAAAACTGTTTTTT. This gives the protein CASTVTGEKLFF. This chain connects TRBV7-2 to TRBJ1-4; 7 bases are a match to TRBD1. The CDR3 totals 12 residues. Trimming removed 7 bases from V and 8 bases from J; junction bases left unmatched: 4. Germline values: CDR1 SGHTA, CDR2 FQGNSA.

This clonotype was found a few times. The genes are TRBV4-2 and TRBJ2-7; D ambiguous. The CDR3 totals 16 residues. The germline CDR1 and CDR2 sequences are LGHNA and YNFKEQ. Trimming pared 1 base from V and 0 bases from J, leaving 13 bases between. CDR3 protein: CASSQVETASSYEQYF. In nucleotides, the CDR3 is TGTGCCAGCAGCCAAGTCGAGACGGCGAGCTCCTACGAGCAGTACTTC.

This clonotype turned up a few times. The chain is built from TRBV3-1 and TRBJ2-7; TRBD2 agrees at 9 bases. V lost 2 bases and J lost 9; bases outside the gene matches: 14. CDR1 and CDR2 (germline): LGHDT, YNNKEL (reference sequence). The CDR3 runs 16 residues. CDR3 amino acids: CASSQQSLAGPRGQYF. In DNA form, the CDR3 reads TGTGCCAGCAGCCAACAATCCCTAGCGGGGCCAAGGGGGCAGTACTTC.

This clonotype was seen a few times. This rearrangement joins TRBV7-2 to TRBJ2-7; D is possibly TRBD1 (5 bases). Trimming took 4 bases from V and 0 from J, leaving 13 bases between them. This CDR3 has 15 amino acids. From germline, CDR1 is SGHTA and CDR2 FQGNSA. The CDR3 sequence is CASSSQGGTSYEQYF. The CDR3 DNA is TGTGCCAGCAGCTCCCAGGGTGGTACCTCCTACGAGCAGTACTTC.

The chain couples TRBV6-6 to TRBJ2-3; D is unclear. Germline values: CDR1 MNHNY, CDR2 SVGAGI (reference sequence). Trimming cost V 5 bases and J 5 bases, with 8 bases left between them. The CDR3 covers 12 residues. The CDR3 DNA is TGTGCCAGCAGTCCAGACGAAGATACGCAGTATTTT. Its translation: CASSPDEDTQYF.

In its sample, this clonotype was seen many times. This rearrangement joins TRBV7-9 to TRBJ2-7; D is possibly TRBD1 (6 bases). Trimming took off 6 bases at V and 1 base at J, with 10 bases between the two ends. The length of the CDR3 is 13 residues. Germline V gene data show CDR1 as SEHNR and CDR2 as FQNEAQ (reference sequence). CDR3 coding DNA: TGTGCCAGCAGAGCCGGGACATCCTACGAGCAGTACTTC. It codes for CASRAGTSYEQYF.

Turning to this clonotype: One junction end does not reproduce the germline sequence, and a read error may be involved. J is TRBJ2-2 and V is TRBV4-1; 10 bases are a match to TRBD1. CDR1 is MGHRA, CDR2 YSYEKL, per germline. The CDR3 runs to 19 residues. The CDR3 coding sequence is TGCGCCAGCAGCCGGGGACAGGGGTGGCAACTACAGAACACCGGGGATCTGTTTTTT. It encodes CASSRGQGWQLQNTGDLFF.

In its sample, this clonotype was seen many times. The CDR3 DNA sequence: TGCGCCAGCAGCCTCGGGACTAGCGGGAGCGGTAGCGATGAGCAGTTCTTC. It specifies CASSLGTSGSGSDEQFF. The chain uses TRBV4-3 and TRBJ2-1, with TRBD2 identical over 14 bases. Germline assignment: CDR1 LGHNA and CDR2 YSLEER. J was trimmed by 8 bases and V by 4 bases; bases with no gene match: 10. CDR3 size: 17 residues.

The chain joins TRBV5-1 to TRBJ1-4; 9 nucleotides line up with TRBD1. The V and J ends lost 4 bases and 7 bases, in that order; junction bases with no gene match: 11. The CDR3 runs to 16 residues. The germline CDR1 and CDR2 sequences are SGHRS and YFSETQ. The CDR3 sequence: CASSPPWGQGSEKLFF. The CDR3 DNA follows: TGCGCCAGCAGCCCCCCATGGGGACAGGGAAGTGAAAAACTGTTTTTT.

The chain carries TRBV10-3 and TRBJ2-7; no firm D call. The CDR3 is 14 amino acids. Trimming left V 1 base short and J 2 bases short, with 9 bases between. Germline V CDR1 and CDR2: ENHRY, SYGVKD. The CDR3: CAISEFGSAYEQYF. The DNA of the CDR3 is TGTGCCATCAGTGAGTTCGGCAGTGCCTACGAGCAGTACTTC.

The V call is TRBV19, the J call TRBJ2-7; D is unclear. Germline V lookup: CDR1 LNHDA, CDR2 SQIVND (reference sequence). V lost 4 bases, J lost 2 bases, and 15 bases lay in between. The CDR3 extends over 15 amino acids. The CDR3 sequence: CASSTYAGVTYEQYF. CDR3 bases: TGTGCCAGTAGTACCTACGCAGGTGTTACCTACGAGCAGTACTTC.

This clonotype was seen more than once but under ten times. The rearrangement joins TRBV5-1 to TRBJ1-1; a possible D gene is TRBD1 (5 bases). Germline V gene data show CDR1 as SGHRS and CDR2 as YFSETQ. V lost 0 bases, J lost 5 bases, and 14 bases lay in between. This CDR3 is 15 amino acids long. The CDR3 spells CASSLVPGLSTEAFF. The CDR3 DNA reads TGCGCCAGCAGCTTGGTGCCAGGGCTGAGTACTGAAGCTTTCTTT.

J is TRBJ2-1 and V is TRBV5-4; 10 bases match TRBD2. The J segment lost 0 bases and the V segment lost 4 bases, leaving 7 bases of the junction unmatched. In germline, CDR1 is SGHNT, CDR2 YYREEE (reference sequence). This CDR3 is 17 amino acids long. The CDR3, as DNA: TGTGCCAGCAGCCCGGGACTAGCGATTCACTCCTACAATGAGCAGTTCTTC. It encodes CASSPGLAIHSYNEQFF.

This clonotype has more than one count but fewer than ten. V is TRBV12-3 or TRBV12-4 and J is TRBJ1-5; D uncertain. Deletions cut 3 bases from V and 4 bases from J, with 10 bases between. This CDR3 region has 14 residues. This chain's CDR3 is CASSFITSNQPQHF. Written as DNA, the CDR3 is TGTGCCAGCAGTTTTATTACCTCTAATCAGCCCCAGCATTTT.

V usage is TRBV6-5 and J usage is TRBJ1-2; 7 bases fit TRBD1. V lost 2 bases, J lost 8 bases, and 8 bases stayed unmatched. In germline, CDR1 is MNHEY, CDR2 SVGAGI. This CDR3 spans 14 amino acids. DNA for the CDR3: TGTGCCAGCAGTTACGCTACAGGGGTAGGAGGCTACACCTTC. Residues: CASSYATGVGGYTF.

This clonotype was seen only a few times. In DNA form, the CDR3 reads TGTGCCAGCAGCCCGGACAGATGGAGCGGGGAGCTGTTTTTT. Translating it yields CASSPDRWSGELFF. The rearrangement joins TRBV12-3 or TRBV12-4 to TRBJ2-2; a weak D match, TRBD1 (6 bases). V lost 6 bases and J 7 bases, leaving 15 bases between the germline ends. This CDR3 is 14 amino acids long.

V is TRBV29-1 and J is TRBJ1-3; D is perhaps TRBD1 (6 bases). V lost 7 bases and J 4 bases, leaving 17 bases between the germline ends. Germline CDR1 is SQVTM and CDR2 is ANQGSEA. The CDR3 length is 14 residues. CDR3 sequence reads: CSGTAGASGNTIYF. In DNA form, the CDR3 reads TGCAGCGGCACGGCAGGGGCATCGGGAAACACCATATATTTT.

This sequence joins TRBV24-1 and TRBJ2-6, with D unclear. This CDR3 has 18 amino acids. Germline CDR1 and CDR2: KGHDR and SFDVKD. V was pared by 2 bases and J by 0 bases, with 13 bases between. CDR3 sequence reads: CATSDSPRQYSGANVLTF. DNA for the CDR3: TGTGCCACCAGTGATTCGCCCCGGCAGTACTCTGGGGCCAACGTCCTGACTTTC.

The gene calls are TRBV12-3 or TRBV12-4 and TRBJ2-5; TRBD2 might be the D (6 bases). The CDR3 covers 15 residues. V lost 5 bases and J 5 bases, leaving 18 bases between the germline ends. The chain's CDR3 is CASSPRVAVAETQYF. In nucleotides, the CDR3 is TGTGCCAGCAGTCCCCGGGTAGCGGTGGCGGAGACCCAGTACTTC.

This chain connects TRBV6-2 or TRBV6-3 to TRBJ2-2; 9 nucleotides align to TRBD1. V shed 4 bases, J shed 1 base, and the junction held 7 bases outside the gene matches. The length of the CDR3 is 17 residues. The germline gives CDR1 MNHEY, CDR2 SVGEGT. The CDR3: CASSLHRGQGNTGELFF. The CDR3 nucleotides are TGTGCCAGCAGTTTACACAGGGGGCAGGGGAACACCGGGGAGCTGTTTTTT.

The V gene is TRBV5-1, the J gene TRBJ1-2, with a possible D match to TRBD1 (6 bases). The germline CDR1 and CDR2 sequences are SGHRS and YFSETQ. Trimming removed 0 bases at V and 7 bases at J, with 10 bases between. The CDR3 runs to 13 residues. The CDR3 reads CASSLDRDLGYTF. DNA for the CDR3: TGCGCCAGCAGCTTGGACAGGGATCTTGGCTACACCTTC.